The T cell receptor (beta chain) under discussion was sequenced for a study of post-analysis software for immune sequencing data. Broader study findings: Controls had significantly higher normalized Chao1 diversity than multiple sclerosis patients. Elevated frequency relative to controls characterized roughly five TRBV segments in patients, TRBV5-6, TRBV5-1 and TRBV20-1 among them.

Unique molecular identifiers were carried by the TCR beta cDNA libraries. From the PCR reads, TCRdb called clonotypes with MiXCR, one entry per CDR3 protein. The table has 740,000 or so distinct CDR3 sequences, approximately 57% seen once; the top ten hold approximately 4.2%. Of note for this clonotype: What it binds is unknown.

The V end was cut by 5 bases, the J end by 0 bases, with 8 bases between. Germline lookup yields CDR1 SQVTM and CDR2 ANQGSEA. There are 13 residues in the CDR3. The sample consisted of blood. The sequence was obtained from a girl between 10 and 17 years old with multiple sclerosis. V usage is TRBV29-1 and J usage is TRBJ2-1, with unresolved D. CDR3 bases: TGCAGCGTTCAGACCGCCTCCTACAATGAGCAGTTCTTC. Translating gives CSVQTASYNEQFF.